This T cell receptor (beta chain) was obtained from a study of T cells in Graves' hyperthyroidism and ophthalmopathy (dated by TCRdb to between 2018 and 2021). Turning to the overall study: Peripheral blood was collected at initial diagnosis, before any treatment. TCR Vbeta CDR3 sequencing of fewer than 150 peripheral blood samples (approximately 44 ophthalmopathy, about 80 hyperthyroidism and approximately 17 progressor patients) is reported in the paper. An independent validation cohort of around 19 hyperthyroidism patients and about 15 patients who later progressed to ophthalmopathy tested prospective prediction of ophthalmopathy. The approximately 100 discovery patients were divided at random into training and test sets in a 7:3 ratio. To identify TCR V-J signatures that set the groups apart, the researchers used a discovery cohort of about a hundred patients, made up of 43 with Graves' ophthalmopathy and about 60 with stable Graves' hyperthyroidism. After blood sampling, hyperthyroidism patients were treated with methimazole at a starting dose of 30 mg daily, and ophthalmopathy patients were treated with high-dose intravenous methylprednisolone. In addition, the study compared T-cell repertoires in thyroid tissue and in blood from a handful of Graves' hyperthyroidism patients.

The TCR beta CDR3 regions were amplified from the RNA transcripts. The first round of RT-PCR for the TCR CDR3 was performed with the HTBI primer set and the Qiagen OneStep RT-PCR kit. Libraries were constructed in a second round of multiplex PCR, after which size selection and purification were carried out. Sequencing of the libraries was done on an Illumina HiSeq2000 using paired-end 100 bp reads. The authors' analysis ran thus. SOAPnuke was used to process the raw data, removing reads that contained adapters or uncalled bases, had a mean Phred below 15, or lacked an exact match to the constant primer or identifier. COPE v1.2.5 was used to merge high-quality paired reads, and clonotypes were defined as unique nucleotide sequences. MiTCR v1.1 was used to align clonotypes to the IMGT TRBV, TRBD and TRBJ reference segments. Analysis was restricted to V-J combinations with a frequency above 0.0001, which covered about 99% of repertoires. A TCS score was defined as the ratio between F50 (clonal expansion) and ExV (chaos), using BLOSUM62-based TCRdist between CDR3 peptides within each V-J. Welch's t-statistics and random forest reduced fewer than 600 V-J features to about 12, which were used in a naive Bayes classifier (R e1071). TCRdb cleaned the public reads at Q25 with fastp, built clones with MiXCR and kept in-frame beta chains. Here each entry gathers all rows of one CDR3 protein and keeps the most common genes and DNA. Here the V and J calls rest on TCRdb's processing, not on the authors' analysis. This sample is represented by approximately 370,000 distinct CDR3 sequences; about a sixth of them were singletons. More than 30% of the sample lies in the top ten.

Comments on this clonotype: No cognate antigen has been identified for it. No much larger clonotype is one base removed from it; base qualities were not supplied.

Hyperthyroidism patients were aged 18 to 65 years and newly diagnosed, with disease duration of less than 2 months. Patients with uncontrolled infections, other autoimmune diseases, pregnancy or lactation were excluded. Diagnoses were based on clinical symptoms, serum thyroxine and TRAb, thyroid ultrasound and orbital computed tomography. Blood from progressor patients was collected at the time of first diagnosis with hyperthyroidism, before any ophthalmopathy symptoms had appeared. PBMCs were separated from roughly 10 ml of fresh peripheral blood using Ficoll-Paque density gradient centrifugation. Patients classed as progressors first received a Graves' hyperthyroidism diagnosis and then went on to develop ophthalmopathy during follow-up. Total RNA was extracted with Trizol reagent, and quality was checked on an Agilent 2100 Bioanalyzer. Deletion took 6 bases off V and 2 bases off J, with a span of 11 bases between the germline ends. From cysteine to phenylalanine, the CDR3 is 14 amino acids long. Left in the record is the CDR3 DNA by itself, 42 bases read in frame from the first base. The germline V gene (reference sequence) supplies CDR1 LNHDA and CDR2 SQIVND.

What the study reported, not specific to this receptor: During validation, the model predicted progression to ophthalmopathy a median of around 7 months ahead of onset, with around 71% sensitivity and about 75% specificity. Blood samples also contained most of the expanded thyroid clonotypes (frequency above 0.001), which suggests that blood repertoires may reflect thyroid immune responses. No statistical method was used to fix the sample size in advance, and group allocation was not hidden from the investigators. Ophthalmopathy was separated from stable hyperthyroidism by a 13 V-J signature model, with around 88% sensitivity and 81% to 83% specificity obtained in cross-validation and 80%/75% obtained in testing.

Rearrangement joined TRBV19 to TRBJ1-5; the D gene identity is not certain. What was sequenced was blood. The sequence came from a woman in her 30s with Graves' hyperthyroidism that later progressed to Graves' ophthalmopathy. The CDR3 here reads CASSSIERNQPQHF. Read as DNA, the sequence is TGTGCCAGTAGCTCGATTGAGCGCAATCAGCCCCAGCATTTT. The variable domain in full, with residues beyond the CDR3 obtained from the reference TRBV19 and TRBJ1-5 genes, is DGGITQSPKYLFRKEGQNVTLSCEQNLNHDAMYWYRQDPGQGLRLIYYSQIVNDFQKGDIAEGYSVSREKKESFPLTVTSAQKNPTAFYLCASSSIERNQPQHFGDGTRLSIL.